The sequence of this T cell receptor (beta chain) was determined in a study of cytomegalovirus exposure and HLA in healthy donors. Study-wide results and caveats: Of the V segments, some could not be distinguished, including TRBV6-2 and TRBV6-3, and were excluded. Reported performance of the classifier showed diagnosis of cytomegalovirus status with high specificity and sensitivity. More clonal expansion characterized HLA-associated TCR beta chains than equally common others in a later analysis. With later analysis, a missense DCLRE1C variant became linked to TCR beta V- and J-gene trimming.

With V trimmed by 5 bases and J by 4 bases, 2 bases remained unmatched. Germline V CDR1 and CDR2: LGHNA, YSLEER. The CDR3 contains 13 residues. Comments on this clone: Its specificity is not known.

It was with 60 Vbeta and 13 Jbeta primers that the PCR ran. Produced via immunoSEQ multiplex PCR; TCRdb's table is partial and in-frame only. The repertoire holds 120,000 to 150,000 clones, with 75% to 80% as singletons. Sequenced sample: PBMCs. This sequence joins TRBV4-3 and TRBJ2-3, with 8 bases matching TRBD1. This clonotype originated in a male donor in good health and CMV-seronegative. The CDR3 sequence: CASSWDRPDTQYF. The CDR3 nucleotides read TGCGCCAGCAGCTGGGACAGGCCAGATACGCAGTATTTT.